This T cell receptor (beta chain) is drawn from a study of CXCR3-negative and CXCR3-positive naive CD8 T cells. Study findings and constraints: Relative to CXCR3-negative naive cells, CXCR3-positive naive cells had more hydrophobic TRB CDR3s. With CXCR3 expression partially decreased after cryopreservation, most assays relied on fresh PBMCs.

Note on this clonotype: Its target is unknown.

Triplicate sorting captured a few hundred thousand cells each from every CD8+ T cell subset. A CD45RO-CCR7+CD27+CD95- phenotype identified naive CD8+ T cells. The CDR3 spans 15 residues. Germline CDR1 and CDR2: LGHNA and YNFKEQ. The libraries of TRB cDNA were prepared using 5' RACE with UMI labels. TCRdb re-called the 5' RACE reads and catalogs CDR3 proteins one per entry, DNA excluded. The listing records some 150,000 distinct CDR3 sequences. The sample was naive CXCR3+ CD8+ T cells from blood. This sample's subset: CD45RO-CCR7+CD27+CD95- naive CD8+ T cells expressing CXCR3 (TNR3+). The chain joins TRBV4-2 to TRBJ2-7. This clonotype was obtained from a human donor in good health. Some clones in this sample may be carry-over from other donors' samples. The CDR3 sequence is CASSQGTVTSYEQYF.